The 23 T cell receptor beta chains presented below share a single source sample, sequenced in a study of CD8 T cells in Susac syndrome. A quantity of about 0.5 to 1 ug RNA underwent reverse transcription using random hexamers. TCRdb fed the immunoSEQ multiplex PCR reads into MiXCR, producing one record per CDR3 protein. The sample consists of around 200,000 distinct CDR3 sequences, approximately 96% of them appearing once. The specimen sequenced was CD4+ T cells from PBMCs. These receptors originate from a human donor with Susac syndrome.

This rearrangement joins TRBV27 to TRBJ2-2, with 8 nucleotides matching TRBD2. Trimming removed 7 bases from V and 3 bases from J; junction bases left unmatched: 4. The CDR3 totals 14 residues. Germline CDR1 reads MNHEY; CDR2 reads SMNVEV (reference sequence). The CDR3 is CASKRGTHTGELFF. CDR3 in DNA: TGTGCCAGCAAGCGGGGGACCCACACCGGGGAGCTGTTTTTT.

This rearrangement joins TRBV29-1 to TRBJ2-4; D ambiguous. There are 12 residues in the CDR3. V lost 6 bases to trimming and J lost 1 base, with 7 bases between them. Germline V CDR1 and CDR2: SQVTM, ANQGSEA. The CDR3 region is CSVTGAKNIQYF. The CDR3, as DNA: TGCAGCGTCACCGGGGCCAAAAACATTCAGTACTTC.

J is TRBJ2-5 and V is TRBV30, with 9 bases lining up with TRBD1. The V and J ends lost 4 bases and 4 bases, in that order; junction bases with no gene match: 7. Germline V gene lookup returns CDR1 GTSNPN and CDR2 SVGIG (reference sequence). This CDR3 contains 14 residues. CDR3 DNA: TGTGCCTGGAACCCGGACAGGGGAATAGAGACCCAGTACTTC. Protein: CAWNPDRGIETQYF.

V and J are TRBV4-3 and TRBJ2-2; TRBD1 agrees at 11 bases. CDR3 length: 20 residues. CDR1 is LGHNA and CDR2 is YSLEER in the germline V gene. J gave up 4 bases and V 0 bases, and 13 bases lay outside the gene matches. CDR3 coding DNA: TGCGCCAGCAGCCAAGAACCCTATTTTGGACAGGGGGCGCGCACCGGGGAGCTGTTTTTT. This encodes CASSQEPYFGQGARTGELFF.

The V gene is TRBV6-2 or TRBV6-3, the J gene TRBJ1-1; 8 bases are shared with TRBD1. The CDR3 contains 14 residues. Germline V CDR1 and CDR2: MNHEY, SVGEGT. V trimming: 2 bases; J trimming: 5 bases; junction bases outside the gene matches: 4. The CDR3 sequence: CASSYRTGGTEAFF. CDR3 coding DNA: TGTGCCAGCAGTTACCGCACAGGGGGGACTGAAGCTTTCTTT.

CDR3 sequence (DNA): TGTGCCAGCAGAACACCCAGCGGGGGGGCATATGAGCAGTTCTTC. It codes for CASRTPSGGAYEQFF. The chain joins TRBV28 to TRBJ2-1; TRBD2 matches 10 bases. Germline CDR1 is MDHEN and CDR2 is SYDVKM. The CDR3 runs to 15 residues. V trimming: 6 bases; J trimming: 8 bases; junction bases outside the gene matches: 10.

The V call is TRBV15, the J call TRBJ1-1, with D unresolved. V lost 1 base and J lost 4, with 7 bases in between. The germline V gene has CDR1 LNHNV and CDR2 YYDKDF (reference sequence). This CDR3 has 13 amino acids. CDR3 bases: TGTGCCACCAGCAGAGGACGGGGCACTGAAGCTTTCTTT. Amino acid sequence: CATSRGRGTEAFF.

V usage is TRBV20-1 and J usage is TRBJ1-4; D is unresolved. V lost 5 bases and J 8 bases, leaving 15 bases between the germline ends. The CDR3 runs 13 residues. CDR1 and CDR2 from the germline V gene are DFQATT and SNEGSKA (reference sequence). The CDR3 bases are TGCAGTGCTCGGGAGGGAGGATACGAAAAACTGTTTTTT. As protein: CSAREGGYEKLFF.

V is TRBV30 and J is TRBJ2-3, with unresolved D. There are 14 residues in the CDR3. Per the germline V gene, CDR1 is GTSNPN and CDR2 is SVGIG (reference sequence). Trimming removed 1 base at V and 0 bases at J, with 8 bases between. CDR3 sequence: CAWSGWVSTDTQYF. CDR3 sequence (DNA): TGTGCCTGGAGTGGATGGGTCAGCACAGATACGCAGTATTTT.

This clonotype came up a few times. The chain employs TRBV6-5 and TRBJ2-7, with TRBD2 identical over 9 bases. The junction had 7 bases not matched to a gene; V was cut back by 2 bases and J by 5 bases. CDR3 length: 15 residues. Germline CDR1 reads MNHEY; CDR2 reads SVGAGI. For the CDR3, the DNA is TGTGCCAGCAGTTACAAGGCTAGCGGGGCCCACGAGCAGTACTTC. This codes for CASSYKASGAHEQYF.

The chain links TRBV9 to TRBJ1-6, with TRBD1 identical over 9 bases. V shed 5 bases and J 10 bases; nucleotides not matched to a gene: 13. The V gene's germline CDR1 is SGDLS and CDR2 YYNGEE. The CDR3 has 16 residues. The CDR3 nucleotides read TGTGCCAGCAGTTCCTCCGGGACAGGGCCCTCCTCACCCCTCCACTTT. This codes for CASSSSGTGPSSPLHF.

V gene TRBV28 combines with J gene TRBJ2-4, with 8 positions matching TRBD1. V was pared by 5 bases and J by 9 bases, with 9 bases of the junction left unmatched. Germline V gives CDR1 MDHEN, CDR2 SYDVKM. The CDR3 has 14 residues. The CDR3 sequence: CASSQGAPPGIQYF. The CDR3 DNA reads TGTGCCAGCAGTCAGGGGGCCCCCCCGGGCATTCAGTACTTC.

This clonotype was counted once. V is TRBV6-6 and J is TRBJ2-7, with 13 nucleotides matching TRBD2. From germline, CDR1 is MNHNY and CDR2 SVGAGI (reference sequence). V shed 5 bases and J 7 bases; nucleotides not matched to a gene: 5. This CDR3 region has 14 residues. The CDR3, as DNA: TGTGCCAGCAGTCCGACTAGCGGGGGGTGGGAGCAGTACTTC. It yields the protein CASSPTSGGWEQYF.

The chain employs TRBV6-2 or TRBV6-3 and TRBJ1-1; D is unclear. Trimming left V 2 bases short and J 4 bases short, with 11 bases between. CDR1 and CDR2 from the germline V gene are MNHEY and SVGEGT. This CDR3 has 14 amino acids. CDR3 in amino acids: CASSYNTPGTEAFF. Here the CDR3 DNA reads TGTGCCAGCAGTTACAACACCCCGGGCACTGAAGCTTTCTTT.

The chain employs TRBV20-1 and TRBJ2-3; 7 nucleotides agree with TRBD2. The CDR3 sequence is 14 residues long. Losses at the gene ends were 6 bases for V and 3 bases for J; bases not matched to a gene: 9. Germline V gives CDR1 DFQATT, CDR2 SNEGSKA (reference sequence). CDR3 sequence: CSAVGGGVTDTQYF. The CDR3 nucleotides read TGCAGTGCCGTCGGCGGGGGTGTAACAGATACGCAGTATTTT.

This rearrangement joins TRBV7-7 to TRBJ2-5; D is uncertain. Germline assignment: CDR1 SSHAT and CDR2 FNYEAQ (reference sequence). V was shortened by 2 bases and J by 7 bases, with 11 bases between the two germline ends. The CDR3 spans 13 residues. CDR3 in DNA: TGTGCCAGCAGCTTAAGAGGAAGAGGGACCCAGTACTTC. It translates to CASSLRGRGTQYF.

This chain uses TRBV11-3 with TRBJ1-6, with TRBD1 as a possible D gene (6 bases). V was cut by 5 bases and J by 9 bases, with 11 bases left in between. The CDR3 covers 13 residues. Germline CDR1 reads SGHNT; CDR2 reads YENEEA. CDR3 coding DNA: TGTGCCAGCAGCGCGGACAGTTCTTCACCCCTCCACTTT. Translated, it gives CASSADSSSPLHF.

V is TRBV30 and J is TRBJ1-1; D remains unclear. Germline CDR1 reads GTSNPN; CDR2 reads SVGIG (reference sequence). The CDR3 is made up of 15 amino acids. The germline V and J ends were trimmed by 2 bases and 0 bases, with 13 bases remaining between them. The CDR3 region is CAWSPTHGVNTEAFF. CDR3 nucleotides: TGTGCCTGGAGTCCTACTCACGGAGTGAACACTGAAGCTTTCTTT.

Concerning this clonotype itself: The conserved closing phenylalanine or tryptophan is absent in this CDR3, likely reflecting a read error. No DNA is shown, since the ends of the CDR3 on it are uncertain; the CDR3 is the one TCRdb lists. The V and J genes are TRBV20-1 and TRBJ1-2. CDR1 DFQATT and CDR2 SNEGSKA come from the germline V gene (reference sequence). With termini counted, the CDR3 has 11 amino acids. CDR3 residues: CSADRDGFSHV.

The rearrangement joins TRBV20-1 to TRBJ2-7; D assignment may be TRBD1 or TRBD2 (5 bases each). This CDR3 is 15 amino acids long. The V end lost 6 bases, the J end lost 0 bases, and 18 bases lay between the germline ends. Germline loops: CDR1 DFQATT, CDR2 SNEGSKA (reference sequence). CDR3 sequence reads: CSARGLRGFSYEQYF. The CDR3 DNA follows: TGCAGTGCCCGTGGACTCCGGGGCTTCTCCTACGAGCAGTACTTC.

The chain's CDR3 is CATSRVGPAGTYGYTF. The CDR3 DNA is TGTGCCACCAGCAGGGTAGGCCCGGCAGGGACCTATGGCTACACCTTC. The chain employs TRBV15 and TRBJ1-2; tentatively, D is TRBD1 (5 bases). Germline V CDR1 and CDR2: LNHNV, YYDKDF (reference sequence). The CDR3 has 16 amino acids. The germline V and J ends were trimmed by 3 bases and 4 bases, with 18 bases remaining between them.

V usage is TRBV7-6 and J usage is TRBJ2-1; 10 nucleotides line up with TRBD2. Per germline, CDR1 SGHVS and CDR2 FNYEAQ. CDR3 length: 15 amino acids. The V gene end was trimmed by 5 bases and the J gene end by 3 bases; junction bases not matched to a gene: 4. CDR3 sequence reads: CASSRLAGVYNEQFF. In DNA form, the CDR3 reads TGTGCCAGCAGCCGCCTAGCGGGAGTCTACAATGAGCAGTTCTTC.

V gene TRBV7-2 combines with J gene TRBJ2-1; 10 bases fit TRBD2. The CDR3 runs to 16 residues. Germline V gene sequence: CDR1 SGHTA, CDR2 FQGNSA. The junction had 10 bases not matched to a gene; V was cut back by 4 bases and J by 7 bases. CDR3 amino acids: CASSSRSGGAGNEQFF. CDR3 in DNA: TGTGCCAGCAGCTCCCGGAGCGGGGGGGCCGGGAATGAGCAGTTCTTC.